This T cell receptor (beta chain) came from a study of beta chain features in type 1 diabetes. The isolated RNA, all of it, was reverse transcribed, so expressed TCRB transcripts were what got sequenced. The method was immunoSEQ multiplex PCR; TCRdb's version includes in-frame clones alone and lacks a portion of them. This sample yields hundreds of thousands of clones, of which around 13% are seen a single time; roughly 6.7% belongs to the top ten. With respect to this clone: The antigen is undetermined.

Study-wide results and limits: Among patients with Type 1 diabetes, TCRB CDR3s were moderately but significantly shorter in every one of the four CD4+ subsets. Patients' naive, central memory and regulatory TCRB repertoires appeared more alike than those of healthy donors. A potential PCR bias toward shorter templates would be equal in patient and control samples.

J lost 1 base, V lost 7 bases, and 4 bases had no gene match. CDR1 is SGHRS, CDR2 YFSETQ, per germline. The CDR3 has 13 amino acids. Sequenced material: central memory CD4+ T cells from blood. The TCR was taken from a man under 40 in good health. The chain uses TRBV5-1 and TRBJ1-1; TRBD1 matches at 7 bases. CDR3 amino acids: CASGSGGNTEAFF. The CDR3 DNA reads as TGCGCCAGCGGTTCAGGGGGGAACACTGAAGCTTTCTTT. The full variable domain, in which reference TRBV5-1 and TRBJ1-1 provide the parts outside the CDR3, is KAGVTQTPRYLIKTRGQQVTLSCSPISGHRSVSWYQQTPGQGLQFLFEYFSETQRNKGNFPGRFSGRQFSNSRSEMNVSTLELGDSALYLCASGSGGNTEAFFGQGTRLTVV.